The 32 T cell receptor beta chains listed next were all sequenced from one sample in a study of blood T cell repertoires in COVID-19 (dated by TCRdb to the early 2020s). To prepare the library, the immunoSEQ multiplex PCR assay was applied. TCRdb re-hosts the immuneACCESS table, in-frame sequences only. Its copies lack some clones; in the studies checked, an unresolved V gene accounts for under half of them, and the cause for the rest is not known. The sample has approximately 210,000 clones on record, around 82% of them singletons. The ten largest make up roughly 12% of the sample. Sequencing was done on a sample of PBMCs or T cells enriched from blood (not recorded which). These receptors originate from a man aged 40-50 years who had recovered from COVID-19.

The CDR3 DNA sequence: TGTGCCAGCAGCTTAACAGGGGGAATCGACGAGCAGTACTTC. Protein sequence: CASSLTGGIDEQYF. This chain joins TRBV7-3 and TRBJ2-7; D is perhaps TRBD1 (6 bases). The CDR3 is 14 amino acids. V was clipped by 0 bases and J by 5 bases, with 11 bases between them. Germline V gives CDR1 SGHTA, CDR2 FQGTGA.

The genes are TRBV7-2 and TRBJ2-1, with TRBD2 identical over 9 bases. The CDR3 sequence is 16 residues long. The trim removed 1 base at V and 7 bases at J, leaving 8 bases unmatched. CDR1 and CDR2 (germline): SGHTA, FQGNSA. In nucleotides, the CDR3 is TGTGCCAGCAGCTTAGAAGGTAGCGGGAGAGATAATGAGCAGTTCTTC. Translating it yields CASSLEGSGRDNEQFF.

V and J are TRBV7-9 and TRBJ1-5; D is perhaps TRBD1 (6 bases). V was clipped by 1 base and J by 6 bases, with 13 bases between them. This CDR3 has 15 amino acids. Per the germline V gene, CDR1 is SEHNR and CDR2 is FQNEAQ (reference sequence). For the CDR3, the DNA is TGTGCCAGCAGCTTAGGGACAGATTCAGGTCAGCCCCAGCATTTT. Its translation is CASSLGTDSGQPQHF. Combining the CDR3 with reference TRBV7-9 and TRBJ1-5 gives the whole variable domain DTGVSQNPRHKITKRGQNVTFRCDPISEHNRLYWYRQTLGQGPEFLTYFQNEAQLEKSRLLSDRFSAERPKGSFSTLEIQRTEQGDSAMYLCASSLGTDSGQPQHFGDGTRLSIL.

The chain joins TRBV7-6 to TRBJ2-5; 9 bases agree with TRBD1. Trimming at V came to 5 bases and at J to 6 bases, leaving 10 bases not matched to a gene. Germline CDR1 and CDR2: SGHVS and FNYEAQ. The CDR3 sequence is 15 residues long. CDR3 in DNA: TGTGCCAGCAGCAACCTGACAGGGGGTAGGAAGACCCAGTACTTC. Translating gives CASSNLTGGRKTQYF.

This chain links TRBV6-2 or TRBV6-3 with TRBJ2-7, with 12 bases lining up with TRBD2. Germline V CDR1 and CDR2: MNHEY, SVGEGT. V dropped 3 bases and J dropped 1; count of bases not matched to a gene: 4. This CDR3 has 16 residues. The DNA for the CDR3 is TGTGCCAGCAGTTATCTAGCGGGAGGGAGGTCCTACGAGCAGTACGTC. It encodes CASSYLAGGRSYEQYV.

The chain couples TRBV10-3 to TRBJ2-7; D possibly corresponds to TRBD1 (6 bases). Germline V lookup: CDR1 ENHRY, CDR2 SYGVKD. The V end was cut by 6 bases, the J end by 4 bases, with 13 bases between. CDR3 length: 13 amino acids. The CDR3, as DNA: TGTGCCATCAGGGGGGACATACTATACGAGCAGTACTTC. Protein product: CAIRGDILYEQYF.

This rearrangement joins TRBV24-1 to TRBJ1-5, with a weak D call TRBD1 (5 bases). V lost 5 bases and J 7 bases, leaving 11 bases between the germline ends. The CDR3 covers 13 residues. From germline, CDR1 is KGHDR and CDR2 SFDVKD. CDR3 in DNA: TGTGCCACCAGTGGACAGTATGGACAGCCCCAGCATTTT. Translating gives CATSGQYGQPQHF.

The chain combines TRBV7-3 with TRBJ2-1; D not certain. Trimming pared 2 bases from V and 8 bases from J, leaving 10 bases between. Germline CDR1 reads SGHTA; CDR2 reads FQGTGA. The CDR3 has 13 amino acids. This CDR3 reads CASSLYLADEQFF. CDR3 DNA sequence: TGTGCCAGCAGCTTATATTTAGCAGATGAGCAGTTCTTC.

This chain joins TRBV18 and TRBJ1-1; tentative D call: TRBD1 (6 bases). The CDR3 is made up of 15 amino acids. Per germline, CDR1 KGHSH and CDR2 LQKENI. Trimming left V 5 bases short and J 5 bases short, with 18 bases between. CDR3 coding DNA: TGTGCCAGCTCAGAGGGGCTGACAGGTAAAACTGAAGCTTTCTTT. Its protein product is CASSEGLTGKTEAFF.

The rearrangement links TRBV11-2 to TRBJ2-5, with TRBD2 matching over 8 bases. CDR1 is SGHAT, CDR2 FQNNGV, per germline. J gave up 5 bases and V 8 bases, and 7 bases lay outside the gene matches. The CDR3 extends over 13 amino acids. CDR3 loop: CASGKRESETQYF. As DNA, the CDR3 is TGTGCCAGCGGCAAGCGGGAGTCGGAGACCCAGTACTTC.

This clone came up once. This chain joins TRBV12-5 and TRBJ1-6; D call uncertain. Per germline, CDR1 LGHNT and CDR2 FRNRAP. With 2 bases removed from V and 8 bases from J, the gap between germline ends came to 7 bases. The length of the CDR3 is 13 residues. The CDR3 nucleotides read TGTGCTAGTGGTTTGATGGCGGATTCACCCCTCCACTTT. Translating it yields CASGLMADSPLHF.

The rearrangement links TRBV12-2 to TRBJ2-2; the DNA was not compared with TRBD1, the D call given in the table. TRBV12-2 is listed as a pseudogene. The CDR3 runs 15 residues. The CDR3 protein is CASRDGQGGTGELFF. The DNA of the CDR3 is TGTGCAAGTCGCGATGGACAGGGGGGGACCGGGGAGCTGTTTTTT.

The genes are TRBV5-6 and TRBJ2-1, with TRBD2 as a possible D gene (6 bases). V lost 4 bases and J 15 bases, leaving 20 bases between the germline ends. CDR1 is SGHDT, CDR2 YYEEEE, per germline. The CDR3 sequence is 13 residues long. The CDR3, as DNA: TGTGCCAGCAGCGCGGTCATTGGTCTAGCGCCGTTCTTC. The encoded protein is CASSAVIGLAPFF. Supplemented by reference TRBV5-6 and TRBJ2-1, the full variable domain reads DAGVTQSPTHLIKTRGQQVTLRCSPKSGHDTVSWYQQALGQGPQFIFQYYEEEERQRGNFPDRFSGHQFPNYSSELNVNALLLGDSALYLCASSAVIGLAPFFGPGTRLTVL.

V and J are TRBV10-3 and TRBJ1-1, with a possible D match to TRBD1 (5 bases). The V gene lost 8 bases and the J gene lost 5 bases, with 24 bases spanning the gap. In germline, CDR1 is ENHRY, CDR2 SYGVKD. CDR3 size: 16 residues. CDR3 sequence reads: CAILGGGEGKATEAFF. The CDR3 DNA is TGTGCCATCCTTGGGGGGGGAGAAGGGAAGGCAACTGAAGCTTTCTTT.

V usage is TRBV7-2 and J usage is TRBJ2-7; no clear D. Germline assignment: CDR1 SGHTA and CDR2 FQGNSA. CDR3 length equals 12 residues. V was shortened by 2 bases and J by 3 bases, with 5 bases between the two germline ends. This CDR3 reads CASSLIGYEQYV. The CDR3 nucleotides are TGTGCCAGCAGCTTAATCGGCTACGAGCAGTACGTC.

The chain carries TRBV7-3 and TRBJ2-1; 9 bases are shared with TRBD2. V lost 4 bases to trimming and J lost 2 bases; unmatched junction nucleotides: 12. This CDR3 comprises 18 residues. Germline V gene data show CDR1 as SGHTA and CDR2 as FQGTGA. The CDR3 coding sequence is TGTGCCAGCAGCTCAACCGGGGTAGCGGGAGCGCCCTACAATGAGCAGTTCTTC. Translated: CASSSTGVAGAPYNEQFF.

V is TRBV6-5 and J is TRBJ2-5; 8 bases align to TRBD1. CDR1 MNHEY and CDR2 SVGAGI come from the germline V gene. The CDR3 loop spans 15 amino acids. V lost 4 bases, J lost 5 bases, and 9 bases stayed unmatched. Here the CDR3 reads CASSWFQGAGETQYF. For the CDR3, the DNA is TGTGCCAGCAGTTGGTTTCAGGGGGCGGGGGAGACCCAGTACTTC.

This clone was recorded once. The chain joins TRBV7-2 to TRBJ1-3; D is undetermined. Germline loops: CDR1 SGHTA, CDR2 FQGNSA. This CDR3 comprises 14 residues. The V gene lost 1 base and the J gene lost 1 base, with 5 bases spanning the gap. CDR3 in amino acids: CASSLGLSGNTIYF. Here the CDR3 DNA reads TGTGCCAGCAGCTTAGGGCTTTCTGGAAACACCATATATTTT.

This clone appeared a single time. V is TRBV6-2 or TRBV6-3 and J is TRBJ2-1, with D unresolved. Between the trimmed V and J ends, which lost 6 bases and 9 bases, there was a span of 15 bases. CDR3 length: 13 residues. CDR1 is MNHEY and CDR2 is SVGEGT in the germline V gene. CDR3 sequence reads: CASSSRSELEQFF. The CDR3 nucleotides are TGTGCCAGCAGCTCAAGGTCGGAGCTTGAGCAGTTCTTC.

This clone showed up just a few times. The gene calls are TRBV29-1 and TRBJ1-1; 8 nucleotides match TRBD1. Germline CDR1 SQVTM, CDR2 ANQGSEA. J lost 4 bases, V lost 7 bases, and 8 bases had no gene match. This CDR3 has 13 amino acids. In DNA, the CDR3 is TGCAGCGCAACCAGGGGGCAAGGCACTGAAGCTTTCTTT. Residues: CSATRGQGTEAFF.

This clone was counted a single time. The V and J genes are TRBV2 and TRBJ2-5; 10 bases are a match to TRBD2. CDR3 length equals 16 residues. V lost 2 bases and J lost 5; bases outside the gene matches: 8. Germline V gene sequence: CDR1 SNHLY, CDR2 FYNNEI. The CDR3, as DNA: TGTGCCAGCAGTGAACCCAGCGGGAGGGCCGGGGAGACCCAGTACTTC. Its translation: CASSEPSGRAGETQYF.

This chain connects TRBV9 to TRBJ1-2, with D hard to call. V was shortened by 0 bases and J by 3 bases, with 12 bases between the two germline ends. There are 15 residues in the CDR3. Germline loops: CDR1 SGDLS, CDR2 YYNGEE. The CDR3 DNA follows: TGTGCCAGCAGCGTAGATATCGGGGAGGACTATGGCTACACCTTC. It specifies CASSVDIGEDYGYTF.

The rearrangement joins TRBV19 to TRBJ1-5; TRBD1 aligns across 9 bases. J gave up 4 bases and V 8 bases, and 6 bases lay outside the gene matches. Germline V gives CDR1 LNHDA, CDR2 SQIVND (reference sequence). This CDR3 comprises 14 residues. This CDR3 reads CASADGTGNQPQHF. CDR3 bases: TGTGCCAGTGCCGACGGGACAGGGAATCAGCCCCAGCATTTT.

J is TRBJ2-1 and V is TRBV7-3; 7 positions agree with TRBD2. With 0 bases clipped from V and 4 bases from J, the junction kept 6 bases outside the gene matches. The CDR3 extends over 16 amino acids. Per germline, CDR1 SGHTA and CDR2 FQGTGA. The CDR3 DNA reads as TGTGCCAGCAGCTTAACTGCGGGAGTGAGGTACAATGAGCAGTTCTTC. Protein: CASSLTAGVRYNEQFF.

This chain connects TRBV2 to TRBJ2-2; D unclear. Trimming removed 0 bases at V and 6 bases at J, with 8 bases between. The length of the CDR3 is 14 residues. Germline V gene sequence: CDR1 SNHLY, CDR2 FYNNEI. The CDR3 here is CASSEAPGPGELFF. The CDR3, as DNA: TGTGCCAGCAGTGAAGCGCCCGGTCCCGGGGAGCTGTTTTTT.

CDR3 amino acids: CASSLLLATYQETQYF. CDR3 nucleotides: TGTGCCAGCAGCCTTCTGCTAGCGACCTACCAAGAGACCCAGTACTTC. The chain uses TRBV5-4 and TRBJ2-5; tentative D call: TRBD2 (6 bases). Germline V lookup: CDR1 SGHNT, CDR2 YYREEE (reference sequence). The CDR3 contains 16 residues. Trimming pared 4 bases from V and 0 bases from J, leaving 16 bases between.

The V and J genes are TRBV4-2 and TRBJ1-1, with 7 positions matching TRBD1. With 0 bases clipped from V and 1 base from J, the junction kept 5 bases outside the gene matches. From germline, CDR1 is LGHNA and CDR2 YNFKEQ. The CDR3 is 16 residues long. CDR3 DNA sequence: TGTGCCAGCAGCCAAGATCAGGACAGGTGGAACACTGAAGCTTTCTTT. Translating gives CASSQDQDRWNTEAFF.

This chain uses TRBV28 with TRBJ2-7; D not certain. Germline V gives CDR1 MDHEN, CDR2 SYDVKM. The germline V and J ends were trimmed by 3 bases and 3 bases, with 9 bases remaining between them. There are 13 residues in the CDR3. This CDR3 is CASSFTAYYEQYF. The CDR3 DNA reads as TGTGCCAGCAGTTTCACAGCCTACTACGAGCAGTACTTC.

The chain links TRBV2 to TRBJ2-7; no clear D. The V gene's germline CDR1 is SNHLY and CDR2 FYNNEI. This CDR3 has 12 amino acids. With 6 bases removed from V and 5 bases from J, the gap between germline ends came to 11 bases. Here the CDR3 DNA reads TGTGCCAGCAGGGCTAGAATCCACGAGCAGTACGTC. Protein: CASRARIHEQYV.

This clone was seen once. The chain has TRBV12-2 and TRBJ2-1; the D call TRBD1 from the table was never checked on the DNA. TRBV12-2 corresponds to a pseudogene. The CDR3 contains 15 residues. As DNA, the CDR3 is TGTGCAAGTCGCTTAGCGCTGTCAGGGGAGAATGAGCAGTTCTTC. Translating it yields CASRLALSGENEQFF.

The genes are TRBV6-4 and TRBJ1-4; tentatively, D is TRBD1 (5 bases). The germline V gene encodes CDR1 MRHNA and CDR2 SNTAGT. The CDR3 length is 17 residues. Trimming removed 8 bases at V and 0 bases at J, with 19 bases between. Here the CDR3 DNA reads TGTGCCAGCTCTTGGGGCGGAAAACACCCAACTAATGAAAAACTGTTTTTT. Its translation: CASSWGGKHPTNEKLFF.

This chain connects TRBV5-1 to TRBJ1-3; D is unclear. Trimming removed 2 bases from V and 3 bases from J, with 6 bases in between. This CDR3 is 13 amino acids long. Germline V gene sequence: CDR1 SGHRS, CDR2 YFSETQ. CDR3 DNA: TGCGCCAGCAGCTTCACGGGTGGAAACACCATATATTTT. Residues: CASSFTGGNTIYF.